Listed below are T cell receptor beta chains from one sample, sequenced in a study of T cell responses to AZD1222 COVID-19 vaccine. Libraries were prepared by immunoSEQ multiplex PCR; TCRdb keeps only in-frame clonotypes and omits some of them. The table records approximately 140,000 clones, approximately 91% of them present only once. Sequenced material: peripheral blood, taken 28 days after the second AZD1222 dose. The receptors were gathered from an adult who received the AZD1222 COVID-19 vaccine. The CDR3 runs from the conserved cysteine through the conserved F or W. The D gene is left open where the match is weak. For some rows the clone size is stated as once, few or many, or as a class when expanded; others skip it.

>TRBV24-1|TRBJ1-2|NA|NA
TGTGCCACCAGTGAGGCCGGGACAAGGAACTATGGCTACACCTTC
CATSEAGTRNYGYTF
>TRBV7-9|TRBJ1-4|TRBD1|once
TGTGCCAGCAGCGGAACAGGGGGCGGAAAACTGTTTTTT
CASSGTGGGKLFF
>TRBV2|TRBJ2-2|TRBD1|NA
TGTGCCAGTGGGACAGGGGAGCGCACCGGGGAGCTGTTTTTT
CASGTGERTGELFF
>TRBV7-8|TRBJ1-1|TRBD1|NA
TGTGCCAGCAGCATCGGGACAGGGGGTGTGCGGACTGAAGCTTTCTTT
CASSIGTGGVRTEAFF
>TRBV11-3|TRBJ1-1|NA|NA
TGTGCCAGCAGCATGGGTATTTCCGGCACTGAAGCTTTCTTT
CASSMGISGTEAFF
>TRBV3-1/TRBV3-2|TRBJ2-1|NA|NA
TGTGCCAGCAGCCATAAAACTCCGATTGGGGGCAATGAGCAGTTCTTC
CASSHKTPIGGNEQFF
>TRBV5-6|TRBJ2-1|NA|NA
TGTGCCAGCAGCTTGGAACTTTCATACAATGAGCAGTTCTTC
CASSLELSYNEQFF
>TRBV7-8|TRBJ2-3|TRBD2|once
TGTGCCAGCAGCTTTTCTAGCGGACCCACAGATACGCAGTATTTT
CASSFSSGPTDTQYF
>TRBV7-9|TRBJ1-2|NA|NA
TGTGCCAGCAGCCCGGAAGGGTTTAACTATGGCTACACCTTC
CASSPEGFNYGYTF
>TRBV5-1|TRBJ2-5|NA|NA
TGCGCCACTTCCTGGTACGGGATCCCACAAGAGACCCAGTACTTC
CATSWYGIPQETQYF
>TRBV11-3|TRBJ2-1|TRBD2|NA
TGTGCCAGCAGCGCCCGACTAGCGGGAGCCAATGAGCAGTTCTTC
CASSARLAGANEQFF
>TRBV6-5|TRBJ1-5|NA|NA
TGTGCCAGCAGTCCGCCGGAAGTCCAGCCCCAGCATTTT
CASSPPEVQPQHF
>TRBV11-2|TRBJ1-1|NA|NA
TGTGCCAGCAGCTTAGAGGAATTCACTGAAGCTTTCTTT
CASSLEEFTEAFF
>TRBV7-3|TRBJ1-2|TRBD1|NA
TGTGCCAGCAGACCGACCTCGGGACAGGGATTCTATGGCTACACCTTC
CASRPTSGQGFYGYTF
>TRBV18|TRBJ2-3|NA|NA
TGTGCCAGCTCACCAATAACGGACAGTCTGGGGACAGATACGCAGTATTTT
CASSPITDSLGTDTQYF
>TRBV7-9|TRBJ1-2|TRBD1|NA
TGTGCCAGCACCTTAACAGGACAGGGTAGTGGCTACACCTTC
CASTLTGQGSGYTF
>TRBV7-2|TRBJ1-6|NA|NA
TGTGCCAGCAGCGCCGCAGGGTCTTATTATAATTCACCCCTCCACTTT
CASSAAGSYYNSPLHF
>TRBV6-2/TRBV6-3|TRBJ1-5|TRBD1|NA
TGTGCCAGCAGTGACCCGACAGGGAGAGGCAATCAGCCCCAGCATTTT
CASSDPTGRGNQPQHF
>TRBV15|TRBJ2-6|NA|NA
TGTGCCACCAGCGCATTTGGGTCTGGGGCCAACGTCCTGACTTTC
CATSAFGSGANVLTF
>TRBV29-1|TRBJ2-7|NA|many
TGCAGCGTTGAGTTGGCGGATTACGAGCAGTACTTC
CSVELADYEQYF
>TRBV29-1|TRBJ2-1|TRBD1|NA
TGCAGCGTCTCTCCGGGACAGGGAGACAATGAGCAGTTCTTC
CSVSPGQGDNEQFF
>TRBV25-1|TRBJ2-1|TRBD2|once
TGTGCCAGCAGTGAATTTGCGTGGCGGGGGGACTCCTACAATGAGCAGTTCTTC
CASSEFAWRGDSYNEQFF
>TRBV6-5|TRBJ1-5|NA|NA
TGTGCCAGCAGTTCGGGAGATTCTGGGGCAGGGCAGCCCCAGCATTTT
CASSSGDSGAGQPQHF
>TRBV4-1|TRBJ2-3|NA|NA
TGCGCCAGCAGCCAAGAGCAAGGACCTAGCACAGATACGCAGTATTTT
CASSQEQGPSTDTQYF
>TRBV7-9|TRBJ1-1|TRBD1|NA
TGTGCCAGCAGCTCCCGACAGGGTAGGGACACTGAAGCTTTCTTT
CASSSRQGRDTEAFF
>TRBV6-5|TRBJ1-2|TRBD1|NA
TGTGCCAGCAGTTCCCCGACAGGGGCGGATGGCTACACCTTC
CASSSPTGADGYTF
>TRBV18|TRBJ1-2|NA|NA
TGTGCCAGCTCACTGGAGGACAGTTCCCCTGGCTACACCTTC
CASSLEDSSPGYTF
>TRBV7-8|TRBJ1-2|NA|NA
TGTGCCAGCAGCCGGGACAACGACTATGGCTACACCTTC
CASSRDNDYGYTF
>TRBV3-1/TRBV3-2|TRBJ1-6|NA|NA
TGTGCCAGCAGCCCAACACAGGCGGGGGGTTCACCCCTCCACTTT
CASSPTQAGGSPLHF
>TRBV27|TRBJ2-1|NA|NA
TGTGCCTCATATTCAGGTGAGGGTGGTGAGCAGTTCTTC
CASYSGEGGEQFF
>TRBV5-1|TRBJ1-3|NA|once
TGCGCCAGCAGCTTGGATACAGGAAGCTCTGGAAACACCATATATTTT
CASSLDTGSSGNTIYF
>TRBV7-7|TRBJ2-1|NA|NA
TGTGCTAGCAGCTTAGCCGGGCCTGGCAATGAGCAGTTCTTC
CASSLAGPGNEQFF
>TRBV5-4|TRBJ2-5|NA|NA
TGTGCCAGCAGTCCCGGGGGAGCGGAGGAGACCCAGTACTTC
CASSPGGAEETQYF
>TRBV5-1|TRBJ1-2|TRBD1|NA
TGCGCCAGCAGCTGGGACAGAGACCTTAACTATGGCTACACCTTC
CASSWDRDLNYGYTF
>TRBV2|TRBJ1-4|NA|NA
TGTGCCAGCAGCTCCGGACATACAACTAATGAAAAACTGTTTTTT
CASSSGHTTNEKLFF
>TRBV19|TRBJ1-5|NA|NA
TGTGCCAGTAGTCTCTCCTTGGGGGCACAGCCCCAGCATTTT
CASSLSLGAQPQHF
>TRBV4-3|TRBJ1-5|TRBD1|NA
TGCGCCAGCAGCCACTACTTTGGACAGGGCTTCCGTAGCAATCAGCCCCAGCATTTT
CASSHYFGQGFRSNQPQHF
>TRBV6-5|TRBJ2-7|NA|NA
TGTGCCAGCATATATTCCGGGGTCGGGTCCTACGAGCAGTACTTC
CASIYSGVGSYEQYF
>TRBV3-1/TRBV3-2|TRBJ2-5|TRBD2|few
TGTGCCAGCAGCCAAGGCCCTAGCGGGGGACAAGAGACCCAGTACTTC
CASSQGPSGGQETQYF
>TRBV19|TRBJ2-7|NA|NA
TGTGCCAGTAGTATAGAAGGGGGAAACTACGAGCAGTACTTC
CASSIEGGNYEQYF
>TRBV6-5|TRBJ2-7|NA|NA
TGTGCCAGCAGTTACTCGACTAGTATGGTTTTCGACGAGCAGTACTTC
CASSYSTSMVFDEQYF
>TRBV29-1|TRBJ1-2|NA|few
TGCAGCGTTGGCGGGGACGGAAGTAACTATGGCTACACCTTC
CSVGGDGSNYGYTF
>TRBV2|TRBJ2-7|NA|NA
TGTGCCGGAGCAACAGGGCCTTCCTACGAGCAGTACTTC
CAGATGPSYEQYF
>TRBV29-1|TRBJ1-1|NA|NA
TGCAGCGTTGACAGGGTTGGGAAAGGAGCTTTCTTT
CSVDRVGKGAFF